This T cell receptor (beta chain) was identified in a study of identical twins. TCRdb re-called the 5' RACE reads through MiXCR, storing one row per CDR3 protein. The sample has about 220,000 distinct CDR3 sequences, 5.5% to 7.5% seen once. The CDR3 has 15 residues. Germline V gives CDR1 SEHNR, CDR2 FQNEAQ (reference sequence). Trimming shortened V by 3 bases and J by 3 bases, and 15 bases separated the two germline ends. This clonotype appeared many times. These sequences were also reported in another study, on T cells expressing NK-cell markers. From that paper: Of eight sequenced donors, seven were HCMV-seropositive and one HCMV-seronegative. In a handful of donors, dominant clonotypes made up 28.3-60.1% of CD3+CD56-NKG2C+ cells.

This chain joins TRBV7-9 and TRBJ2-7, with a tentative D call TRBD1 (6 bases). The clonotype originates from a woman in her late teens or twenties in good health. The sequencing sample was made of CD8+ T cells sorted from blood. The CDR3: CASSLSGAPDYEQYF. The DNA of the CDR3 is TGTGCCAGCAGCTTGTCAGGGGCCCCCGACTACGAGCAGTACTTC.